This T cell receptor (beta chain) was identified in a study of T cell changes during pregnancy in multiple sclerosis. The repertoire was sequenced with immunoSEQ multiplex PCR; TCRdb's copy has only in-frame clones and lacks some. The repertoire holds about 93,000 clones, 80% to 95% seen once, with approximately 2% in the top ten. J lost 4 bases, V lost 5 bases, and 16 bases had no gene match. CDR1 and CDR2 (germline): SEHNR, FQNEAQ (reference sequence). This CDR3 contains 18 residues. This receptor was identified in a female donor with multiple sclerosis, enrolled in a pregnancy study. Specimen: peripheral blood, collected after pregnancy. This rearrangement joins TRBV7-9 to TRBJ2-3; the match to TRBD1 covers 9 bases. The CDR3 DNA reads TGTGCCAGCAGCGGAACGACTTCCGGGACAGGGTCCCCAGATACGCAGTATTTT. Translated: CASSGTTSGTGSPDTQYF.